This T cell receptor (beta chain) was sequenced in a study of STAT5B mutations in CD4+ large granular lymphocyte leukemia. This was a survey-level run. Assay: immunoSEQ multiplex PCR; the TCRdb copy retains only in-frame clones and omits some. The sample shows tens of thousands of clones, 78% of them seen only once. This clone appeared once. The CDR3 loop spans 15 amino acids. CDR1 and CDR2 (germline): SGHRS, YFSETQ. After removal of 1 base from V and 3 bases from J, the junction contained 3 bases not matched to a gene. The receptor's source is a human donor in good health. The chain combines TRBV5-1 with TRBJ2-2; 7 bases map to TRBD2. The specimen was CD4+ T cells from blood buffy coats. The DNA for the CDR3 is TGCGCCAGCAGCTTGCCGGGGGGAGACACCGGGGAGCTGTTTTTT. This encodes CASSLPGGDTGELFF.